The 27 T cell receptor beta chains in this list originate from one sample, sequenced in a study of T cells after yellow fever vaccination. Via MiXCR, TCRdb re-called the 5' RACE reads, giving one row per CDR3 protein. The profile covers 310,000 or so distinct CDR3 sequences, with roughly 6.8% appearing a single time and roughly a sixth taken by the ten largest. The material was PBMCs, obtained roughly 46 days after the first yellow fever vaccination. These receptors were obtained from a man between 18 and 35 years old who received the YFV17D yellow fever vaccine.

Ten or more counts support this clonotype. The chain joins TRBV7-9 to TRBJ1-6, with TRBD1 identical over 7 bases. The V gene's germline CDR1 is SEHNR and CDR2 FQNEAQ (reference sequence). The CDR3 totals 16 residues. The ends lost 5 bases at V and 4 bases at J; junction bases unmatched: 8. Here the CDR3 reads CASSTRQGVYNSPLHF. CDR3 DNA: TGTGCCAGCAGCACCCGACAGGGCGTGTATAATTCACCCCTCCACTTT.

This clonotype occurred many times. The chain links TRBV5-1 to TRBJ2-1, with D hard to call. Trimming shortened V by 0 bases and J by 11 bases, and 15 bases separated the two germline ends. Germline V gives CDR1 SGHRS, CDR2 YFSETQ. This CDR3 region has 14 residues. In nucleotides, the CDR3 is TGCGCCAGCAGCTTGGGGCCAAGGGTAAGCAAGCAGTTCTTC. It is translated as CASSLGPRVSKQFF.

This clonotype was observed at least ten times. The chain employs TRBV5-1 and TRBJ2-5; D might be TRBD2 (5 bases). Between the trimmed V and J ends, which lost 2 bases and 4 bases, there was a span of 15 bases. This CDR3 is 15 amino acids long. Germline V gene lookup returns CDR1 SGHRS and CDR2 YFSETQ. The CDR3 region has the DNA TGCGCCAGCAGCTTAGGAGGTTTAGGATTAGAGACCCAGTACTTC. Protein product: CASSLGGLGLETQYF.

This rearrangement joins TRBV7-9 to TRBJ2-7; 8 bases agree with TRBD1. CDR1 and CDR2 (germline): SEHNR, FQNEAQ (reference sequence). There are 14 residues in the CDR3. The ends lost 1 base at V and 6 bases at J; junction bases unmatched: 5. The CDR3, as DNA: TGTGCCAGCAGCTTAGTCACAGGGGGGTCCGAGCAGTACTTC. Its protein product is CASSLVTGGSEQYF.

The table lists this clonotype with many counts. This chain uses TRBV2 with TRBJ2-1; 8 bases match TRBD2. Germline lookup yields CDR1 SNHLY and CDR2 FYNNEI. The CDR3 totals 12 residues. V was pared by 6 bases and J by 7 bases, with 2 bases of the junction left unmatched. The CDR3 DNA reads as TGTGCCAGCAGACCGGGGGGGAATGAGCAGTTCTTC. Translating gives CASRPGGNEQFF. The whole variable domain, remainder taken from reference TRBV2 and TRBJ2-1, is EPEVTQTPSHQVTQMGQEVILRCVPISNHLYFYWYRQILGQKVEFLVSFYNNEISEKSEIFDDQFSVERPDGSNFTLKIRSTKLEDSAMYFCASRPGGNEQFFGPGTRLTVL.

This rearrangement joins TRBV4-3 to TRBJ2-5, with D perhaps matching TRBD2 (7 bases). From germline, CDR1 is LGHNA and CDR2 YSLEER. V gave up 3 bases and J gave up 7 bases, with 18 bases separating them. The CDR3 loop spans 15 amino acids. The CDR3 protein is CASSQGGPASLTQYF. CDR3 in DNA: TGCGCCAGCAGCCAGGGGGGGCCAGCCTCCCTGACCCAGTACTTC.

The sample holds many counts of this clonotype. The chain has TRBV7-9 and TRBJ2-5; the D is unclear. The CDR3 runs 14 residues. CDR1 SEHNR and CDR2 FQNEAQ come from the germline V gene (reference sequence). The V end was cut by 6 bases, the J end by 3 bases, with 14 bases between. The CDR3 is CASRQPTGKETQYF. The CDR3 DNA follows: TGTGCCAGCAGACAACCGACTGGAAAAGAGACCCAGTACTTC.

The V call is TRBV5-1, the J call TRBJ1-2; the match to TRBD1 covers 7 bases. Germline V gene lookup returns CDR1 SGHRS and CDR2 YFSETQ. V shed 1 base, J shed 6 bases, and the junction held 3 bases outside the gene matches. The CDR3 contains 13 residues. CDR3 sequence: CASSLSRGDGYTF. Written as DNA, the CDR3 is TGCGCCAGCAGCTTGTCCAGGGGGGATGGCTACACCTTC.

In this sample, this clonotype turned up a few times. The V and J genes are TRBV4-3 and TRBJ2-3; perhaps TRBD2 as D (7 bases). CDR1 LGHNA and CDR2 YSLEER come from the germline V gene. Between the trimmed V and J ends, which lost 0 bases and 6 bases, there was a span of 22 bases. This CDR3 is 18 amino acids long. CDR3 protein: CASSQDGGGAGSGDTQYF. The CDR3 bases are TGCGCCAGCAGCCAAGATGGTGGGGGGGCCGGTTCGGGCGATACGCAGTATTTT.

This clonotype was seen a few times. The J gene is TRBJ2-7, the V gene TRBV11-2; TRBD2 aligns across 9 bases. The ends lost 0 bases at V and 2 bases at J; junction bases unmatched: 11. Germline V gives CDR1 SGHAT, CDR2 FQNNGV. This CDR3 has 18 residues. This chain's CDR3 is CASSLDLAFRGGAYEQYF. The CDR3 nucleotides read TGTGCCAGCAGCTTAGACCTTGCCTTTCGCGGGGGGGCCTACGAGCAGTACTTC.

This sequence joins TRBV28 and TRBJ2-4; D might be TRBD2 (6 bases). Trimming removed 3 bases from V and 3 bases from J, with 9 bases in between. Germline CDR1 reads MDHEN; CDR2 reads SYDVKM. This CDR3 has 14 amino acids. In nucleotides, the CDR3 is TGTGCCAGCAGTTTTTCGCGGGGCAAAAACATTCAGTACTTC. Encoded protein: CASSFSRGKNIQYF.

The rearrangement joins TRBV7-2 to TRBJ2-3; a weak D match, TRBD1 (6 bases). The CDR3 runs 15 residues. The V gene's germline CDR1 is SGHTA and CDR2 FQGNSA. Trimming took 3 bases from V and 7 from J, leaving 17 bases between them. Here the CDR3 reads CASSLKPGVGHTQYF. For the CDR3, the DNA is TGTGCCAGCAGCTTGAAGCCAGGGGTGGGGCATACGCAGTATTTT.

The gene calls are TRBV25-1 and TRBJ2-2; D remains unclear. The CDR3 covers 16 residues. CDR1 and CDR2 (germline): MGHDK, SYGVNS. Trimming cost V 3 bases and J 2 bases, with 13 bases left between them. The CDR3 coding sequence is TGTGCCAGCAGTGAGTCCCCCCAGTCTAACACCGGGGAGCTGTTTTTT. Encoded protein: CASSESPQSNTGELFF.

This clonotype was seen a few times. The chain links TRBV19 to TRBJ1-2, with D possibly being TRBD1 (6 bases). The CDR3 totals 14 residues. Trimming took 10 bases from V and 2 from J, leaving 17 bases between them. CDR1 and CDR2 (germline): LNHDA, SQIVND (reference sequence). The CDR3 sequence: CAISQPGANYGYTF. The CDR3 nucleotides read TGTGCCATTTCACAGCCGGGGGCGAACTATGGCTACACCTTC.

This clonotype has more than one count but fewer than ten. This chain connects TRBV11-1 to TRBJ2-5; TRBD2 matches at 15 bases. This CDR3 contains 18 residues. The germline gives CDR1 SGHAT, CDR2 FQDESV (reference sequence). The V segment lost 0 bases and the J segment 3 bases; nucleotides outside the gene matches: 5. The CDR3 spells CASSLARTSGGAKETQYF. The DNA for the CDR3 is TGTGCCAGCAGCTTAGCCCGGACTAGCGGGGGGGCAAAAGAGACCCAGTACTTC.

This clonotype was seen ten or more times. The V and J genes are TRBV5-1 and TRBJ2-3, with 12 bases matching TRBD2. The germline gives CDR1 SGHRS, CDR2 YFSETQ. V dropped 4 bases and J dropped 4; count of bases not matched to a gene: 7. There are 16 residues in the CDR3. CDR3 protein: CASSPSGGALADTQYF. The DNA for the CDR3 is TGCGCCAGCAGCCCTAGCGGGGGGGCTTTAGCAGATACGCAGTATTTT.

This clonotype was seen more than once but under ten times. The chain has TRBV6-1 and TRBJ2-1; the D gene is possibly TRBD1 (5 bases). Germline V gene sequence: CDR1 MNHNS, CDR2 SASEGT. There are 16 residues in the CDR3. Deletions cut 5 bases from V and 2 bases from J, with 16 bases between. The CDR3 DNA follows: TGTGCCAGCAGTCAAGACGACCGCAGGGCCTACAATGAGCAGTTCTTC. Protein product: CASSQDDRRAYNEQFF.

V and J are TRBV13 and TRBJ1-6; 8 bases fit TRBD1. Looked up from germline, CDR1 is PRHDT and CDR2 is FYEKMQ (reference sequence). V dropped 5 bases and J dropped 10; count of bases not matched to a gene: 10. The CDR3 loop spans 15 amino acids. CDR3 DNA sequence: TGTGCCAGCAGCAGACAGGGGTCAGGTACCTCACCCCTCCACTTT. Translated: CASSRQGSGTSPLHF.

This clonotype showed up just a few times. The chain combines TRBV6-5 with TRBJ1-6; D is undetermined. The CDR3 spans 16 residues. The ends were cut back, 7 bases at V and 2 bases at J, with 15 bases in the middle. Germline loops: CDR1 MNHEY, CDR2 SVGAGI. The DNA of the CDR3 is TGTGCCAGCATTTCCCATCCACCACCCTATAATTCACCCCTCCACTTT. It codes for CASISHPPPYNSPLHF.

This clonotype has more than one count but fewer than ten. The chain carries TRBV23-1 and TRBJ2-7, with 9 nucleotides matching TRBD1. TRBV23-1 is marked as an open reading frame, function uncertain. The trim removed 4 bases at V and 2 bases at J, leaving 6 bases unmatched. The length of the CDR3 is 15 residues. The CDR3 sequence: CASSLRDRDAYEQYF. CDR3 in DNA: TGCGCCAGCAGTCTCCGGGACAGGGACGCCTACGAGCAGTACTTC.

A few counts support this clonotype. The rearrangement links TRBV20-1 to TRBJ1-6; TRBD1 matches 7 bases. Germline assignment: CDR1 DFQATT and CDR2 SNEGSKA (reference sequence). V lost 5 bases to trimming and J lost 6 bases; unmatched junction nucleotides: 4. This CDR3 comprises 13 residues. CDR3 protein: CSAAGTVNSPLHF. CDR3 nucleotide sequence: TGCAGTGCTGCCGGGACAGTTAATTCACCCCTCCACTTT.

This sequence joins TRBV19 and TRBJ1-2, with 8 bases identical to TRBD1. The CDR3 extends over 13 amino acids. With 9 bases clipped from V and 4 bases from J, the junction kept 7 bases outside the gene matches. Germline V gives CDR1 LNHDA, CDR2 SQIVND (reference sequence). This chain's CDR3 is CASENRGVYGYTF. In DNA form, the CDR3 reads TGTGCCAGCGAGAACAGGGGGGTCTATGGCTACACCTTC.

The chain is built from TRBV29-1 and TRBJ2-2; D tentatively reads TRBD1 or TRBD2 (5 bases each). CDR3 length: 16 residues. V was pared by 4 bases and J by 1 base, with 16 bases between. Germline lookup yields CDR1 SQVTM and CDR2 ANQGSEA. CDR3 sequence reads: CSVGRMGRENTGELFF. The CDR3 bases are TGCAGCGTTGGGCGGATGGGACGGGAGAACACCGGGGAGCTGTTTTTT.

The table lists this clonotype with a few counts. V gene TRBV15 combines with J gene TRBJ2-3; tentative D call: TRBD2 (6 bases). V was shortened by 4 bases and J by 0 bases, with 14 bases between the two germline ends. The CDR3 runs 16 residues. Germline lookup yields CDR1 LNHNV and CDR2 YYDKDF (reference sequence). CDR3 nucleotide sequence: TGTGCCACCAGCACGAGGGACTGGGGAAGCACAGATACGCAGTATTTT. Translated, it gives CATSTRDWGSTDTQYF.

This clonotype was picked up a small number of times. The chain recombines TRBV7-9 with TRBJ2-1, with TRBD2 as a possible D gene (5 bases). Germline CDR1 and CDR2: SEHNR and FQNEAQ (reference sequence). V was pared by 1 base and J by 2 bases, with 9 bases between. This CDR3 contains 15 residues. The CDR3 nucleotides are TGTGCCAGCAGCTTAGGAGTGACTACCTACAATGAGCAGTTCTTC. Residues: CASSLGVTTYNEQFF. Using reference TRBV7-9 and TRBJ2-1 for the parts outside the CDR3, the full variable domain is DTGVSQNPRHKITKRGQNVTFRCDPISEHNRLYWYRQTLGQGPEFLTYFQNEAQLEKSRLLSDRFSAERPKGSFSTLEIQRTEQGDSAMYLCASSLGVTTYNEQFFGPGTRLTVL.

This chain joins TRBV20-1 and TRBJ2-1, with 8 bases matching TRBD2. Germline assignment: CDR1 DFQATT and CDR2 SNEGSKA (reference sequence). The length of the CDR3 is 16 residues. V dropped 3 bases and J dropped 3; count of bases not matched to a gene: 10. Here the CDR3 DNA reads TGCAGTGCTAGGGCCCTAAGAGCGGGGGACTACAATGAGCAGTTCTTC. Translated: CSARALRAGDYNEQFF.

In nucleotides, the CDR3 is TGTGCCAGCAGTCCCCAGGGGGCGCGGTATGGCTACACCTTC. Amino acids: CASSPQGARYGYTF. The chain joins TRBV6-2 or TRBV6-3 to TRBJ1-2, with 8 bases fitting TRBD1. The germline V gene has CDR1 MNHEY and CDR2 SVGEGT. Trimming at V came to 5 bases and at J to 5 bases, leaving 7 bases not matched to a gene. CDR3 length: 14 amino acids.